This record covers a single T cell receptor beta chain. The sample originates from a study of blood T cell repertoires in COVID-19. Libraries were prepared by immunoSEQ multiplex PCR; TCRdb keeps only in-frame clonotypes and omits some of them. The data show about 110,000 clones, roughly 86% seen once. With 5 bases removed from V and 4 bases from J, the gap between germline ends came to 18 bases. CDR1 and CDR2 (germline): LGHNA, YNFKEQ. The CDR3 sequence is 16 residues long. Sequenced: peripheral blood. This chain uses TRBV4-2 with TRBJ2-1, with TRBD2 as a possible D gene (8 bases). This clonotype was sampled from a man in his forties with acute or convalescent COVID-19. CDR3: CASSSGQRGLYNEQFF. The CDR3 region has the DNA TGTGCCAGCAGCTCGGGACAGCGGGGGTTATACAATGAGCAGTTCTTC.